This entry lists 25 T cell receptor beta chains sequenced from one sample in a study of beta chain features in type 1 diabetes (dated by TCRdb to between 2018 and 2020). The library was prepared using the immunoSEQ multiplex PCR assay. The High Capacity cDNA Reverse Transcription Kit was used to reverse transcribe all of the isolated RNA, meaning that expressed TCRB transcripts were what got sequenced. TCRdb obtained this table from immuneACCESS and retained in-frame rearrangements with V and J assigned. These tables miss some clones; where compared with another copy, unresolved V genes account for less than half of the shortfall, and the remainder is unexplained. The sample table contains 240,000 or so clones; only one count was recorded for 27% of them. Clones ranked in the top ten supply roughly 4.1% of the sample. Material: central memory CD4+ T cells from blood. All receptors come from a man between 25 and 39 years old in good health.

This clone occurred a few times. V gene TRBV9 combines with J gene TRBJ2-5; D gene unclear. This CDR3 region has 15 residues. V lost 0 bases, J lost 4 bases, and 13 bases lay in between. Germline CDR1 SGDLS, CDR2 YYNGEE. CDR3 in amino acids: CASSVEKEPLETQYF. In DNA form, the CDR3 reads TGTGCCAGCAGCGTAGAAAAGGAGCCCTTAGAGACCCAGTACTTC.

CDR3 residues: CASKKTSENTGELFF. The DNA of the CDR3 is TGTGCCAGTAAGAAGACTAGCGAGAACACCGGGGAGCTGTTTTTT. This rearrangement joins TRBV19 to TRBJ2-2, with 8 positions matching TRBD2. The germline V gene encodes CDR1 LNHDA and CDR2 SQIVND (reference sequence). The V segment lost 7 bases and the J segment 1 base; nucleotides outside the gene matches: 5. CDR3 size: 15 residues.

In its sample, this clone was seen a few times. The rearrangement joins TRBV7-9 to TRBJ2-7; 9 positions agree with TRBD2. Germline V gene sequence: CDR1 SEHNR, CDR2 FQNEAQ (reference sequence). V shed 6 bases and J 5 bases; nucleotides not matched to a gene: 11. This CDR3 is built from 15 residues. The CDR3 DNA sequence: TGTGCCAGCAGGCCACCGGGACTAGCCCTCCACGAGCAGTACTTC. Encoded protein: CASRPPGLALHEQYF.

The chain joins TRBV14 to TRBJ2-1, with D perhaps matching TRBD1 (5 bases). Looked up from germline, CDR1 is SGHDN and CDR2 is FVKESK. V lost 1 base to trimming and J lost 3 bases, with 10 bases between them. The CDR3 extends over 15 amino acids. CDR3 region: CASSQGQGGYNEQFF. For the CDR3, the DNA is TGTGCCAGCAGCCAAGGGCAGGGCGGCTACAATGAGCAGTTCTTC. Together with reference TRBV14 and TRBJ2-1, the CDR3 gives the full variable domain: EAGVTQFPSHSVIEKGQTVTLRCDPISGHDNLYWYRRVMGKEIKFLLHFVKESKQDESGMPNNRFLAERTGGTYSTLKVQPAELEDSGVYFCASSQGQGGYNEQFFGPGTRLTVL.

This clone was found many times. CDR3 residues: CASSAGAGANVLTF. DNA for the CDR3: TGTGCCAGCAGTGCAGGGGCTGGGGCCAACGTCCTGACTTTC. This chain connects TRBV6-1 to TRBJ2-6; a weak D match, TRBD1 (6 bases). Trimming left V 4 bases short and J 2 bases short, with 6 bases between. The CDR3 has 14 amino acids. Per germline, CDR1 MNHNS and CDR2 SASEGT.

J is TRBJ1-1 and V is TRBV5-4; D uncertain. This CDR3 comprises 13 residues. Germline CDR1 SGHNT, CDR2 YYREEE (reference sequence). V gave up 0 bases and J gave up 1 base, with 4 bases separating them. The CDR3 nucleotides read TGTGCCAGCAGCTTGGTAAAGAACACTGAAGCTTTCTTT. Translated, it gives CASSLVKNTEAFF. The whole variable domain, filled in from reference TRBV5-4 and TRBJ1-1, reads ETGVTQSPTHLIKTRGQQVTLRCSSQSGHNTVSWYQQALGQGPQFIFQYYREEENGRGNFPPRFSGLQFPNYSSELNVNALELDDSALYLCASSLVKNTEAFFGQGTRLTVV.

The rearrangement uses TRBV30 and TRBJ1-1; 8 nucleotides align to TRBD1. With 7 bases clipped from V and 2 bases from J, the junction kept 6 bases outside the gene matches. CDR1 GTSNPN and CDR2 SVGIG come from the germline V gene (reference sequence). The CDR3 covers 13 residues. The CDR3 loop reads CASTRGQNTEAFF. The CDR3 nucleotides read TGTGCCTCCACCAGGGGGCAAAACACTGAAGCTTTCTTT.

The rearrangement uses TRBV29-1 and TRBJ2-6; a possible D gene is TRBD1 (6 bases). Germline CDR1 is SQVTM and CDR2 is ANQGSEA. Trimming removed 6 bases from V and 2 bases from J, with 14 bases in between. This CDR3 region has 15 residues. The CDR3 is CSVVIGQPGANVLTF. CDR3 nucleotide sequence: TGCAGCGTGGTGATTGGACAGCCTGGGGCCAACGTCCTGACTTTC.

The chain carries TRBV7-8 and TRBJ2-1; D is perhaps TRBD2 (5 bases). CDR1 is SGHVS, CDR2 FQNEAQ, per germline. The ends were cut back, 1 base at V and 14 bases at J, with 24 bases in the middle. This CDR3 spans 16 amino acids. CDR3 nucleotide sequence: TGTGCCAGCAGCTTAGATTACCACCGTTTGACTAATAGGGAGTTCTTC. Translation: CASSLDYHRLTNREFF.

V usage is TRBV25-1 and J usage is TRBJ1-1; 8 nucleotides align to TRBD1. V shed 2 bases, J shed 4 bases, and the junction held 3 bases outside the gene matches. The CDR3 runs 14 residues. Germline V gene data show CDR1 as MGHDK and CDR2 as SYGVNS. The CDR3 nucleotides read TGTGCCAGCAGTGAACCTACAGGGGGCACTGAAGCTTTCTTT. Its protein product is CASSEPTGGTEAFF.

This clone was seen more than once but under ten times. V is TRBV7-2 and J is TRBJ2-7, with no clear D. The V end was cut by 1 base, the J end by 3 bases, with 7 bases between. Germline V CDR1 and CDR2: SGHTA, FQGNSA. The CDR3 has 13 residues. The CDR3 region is CASSLGSGYEQYF. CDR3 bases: TGTGCCAGCAGCTTAGGGTCTGGCTACGAGCAGTACTTC.

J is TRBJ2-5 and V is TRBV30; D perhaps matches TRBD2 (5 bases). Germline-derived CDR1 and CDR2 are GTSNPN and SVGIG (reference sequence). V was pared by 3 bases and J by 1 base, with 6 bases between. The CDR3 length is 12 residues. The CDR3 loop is CAWRDFQETQYF. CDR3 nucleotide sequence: TGTGCCTGGAGGGACTTCCAAGAGACCCAGTACTTC.

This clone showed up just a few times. CDR3 sequence reads: CSARLRLDNEQFF. The DNA of the CDR3 is TGCAGCGCCCGACTGCGGTTGGACAATGAGCAGTTCTTC. This chain links TRBV29-1 with TRBJ2-1; D call uncertain. The CDR3 contains 13 residues. Trimming removed 7 bases from V and 5 bases from J, with 15 bases in between. CDR1 and CDR2 (germline): SQVTM, ANQGSEA.

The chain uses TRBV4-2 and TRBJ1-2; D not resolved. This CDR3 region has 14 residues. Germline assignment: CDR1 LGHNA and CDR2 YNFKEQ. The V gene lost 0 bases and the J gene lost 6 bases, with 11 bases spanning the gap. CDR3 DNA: TGTGCCAGCAGCCAAGATGCTAAGGACCATGGCTACACCTTC. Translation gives CASSQDAKDHGYTF.

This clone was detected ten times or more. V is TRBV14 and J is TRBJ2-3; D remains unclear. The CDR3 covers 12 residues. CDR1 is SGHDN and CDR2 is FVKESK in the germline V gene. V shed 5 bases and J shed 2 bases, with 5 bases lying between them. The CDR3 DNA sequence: TGTGCCAGCAGCGGTTACACAGATACGCAGTATTTT. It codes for CASSGYTDTQYF.

CDR3 nucleotide sequence: TGTGCCTGGAGTGGGGAGTGGTGGAACACTGAAGCTTTCTTT. Its protein is CAWSGEWWNTEAFF. V gene TRBV30 combines with J gene TRBJ1-1; D is undetermined. V lost 1 base, J lost 1 base, and 10 bases lay in between. The CDR3 loop spans 14 amino acids. Per the germline V gene, CDR1 is GTSNPN and CDR2 is SVGIG (reference sequence).

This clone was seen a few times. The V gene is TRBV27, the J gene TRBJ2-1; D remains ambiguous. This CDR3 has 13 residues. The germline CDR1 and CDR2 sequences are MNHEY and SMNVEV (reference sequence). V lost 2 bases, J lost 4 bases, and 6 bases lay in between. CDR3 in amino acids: CASSLTIYNEQFF. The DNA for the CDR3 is TGTGCCAGCAGTTTAACTATATACAATGAGCAGTTCTTC.

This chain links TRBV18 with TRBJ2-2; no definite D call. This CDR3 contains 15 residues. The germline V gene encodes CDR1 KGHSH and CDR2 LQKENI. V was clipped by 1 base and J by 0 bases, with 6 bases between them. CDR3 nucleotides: TGTGCCAGCTCACCACAGTCGTCGAACACCGGGGAGCTGTTTTTT. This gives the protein CASSPQSSNTGELFF.

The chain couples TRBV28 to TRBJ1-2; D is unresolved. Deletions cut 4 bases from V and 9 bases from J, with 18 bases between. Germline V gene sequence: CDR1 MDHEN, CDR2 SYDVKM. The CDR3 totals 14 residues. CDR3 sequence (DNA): TGTGCCAGCAGTTCACCACCGCTGGTGGAGAGCTACACCTTC. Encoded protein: CASSSPPLVESYTF.

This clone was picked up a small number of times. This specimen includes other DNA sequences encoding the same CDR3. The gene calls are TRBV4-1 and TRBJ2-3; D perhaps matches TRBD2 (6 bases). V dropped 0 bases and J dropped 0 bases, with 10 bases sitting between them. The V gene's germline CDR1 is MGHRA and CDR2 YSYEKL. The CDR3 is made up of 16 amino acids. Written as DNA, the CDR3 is TGCGCCAGCAGCCAAGATTTGCGGGGCAGCACAGATACGCAGTATTTT. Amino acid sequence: CASSQDLRGSTDTQYF.

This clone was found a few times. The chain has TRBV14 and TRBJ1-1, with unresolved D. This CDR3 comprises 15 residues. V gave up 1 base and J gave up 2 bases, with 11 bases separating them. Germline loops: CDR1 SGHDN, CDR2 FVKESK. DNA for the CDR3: TGTGCCAGCAGCCAAGTTGGAAGGGTTAACACTGAAGCTTTCTTT. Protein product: CASSQVGRVNTEAFF.

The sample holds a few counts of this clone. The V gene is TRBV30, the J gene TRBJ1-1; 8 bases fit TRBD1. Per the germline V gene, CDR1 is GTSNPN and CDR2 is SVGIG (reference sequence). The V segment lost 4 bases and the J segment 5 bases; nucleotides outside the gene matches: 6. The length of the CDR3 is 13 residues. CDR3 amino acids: CAWKAGGQTEAFF. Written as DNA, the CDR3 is TGTGCCTGGAAGGCAGGGGGCCAGACTGAAGCTTTCTTT.

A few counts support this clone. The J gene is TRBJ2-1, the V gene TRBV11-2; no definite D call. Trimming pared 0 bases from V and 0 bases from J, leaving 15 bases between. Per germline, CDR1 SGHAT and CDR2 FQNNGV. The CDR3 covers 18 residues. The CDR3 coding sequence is TGTGCCAGCAGCTTAGATCTGCGAGGATTCAGCTCCTACAATGAGCAGTTCTTC. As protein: CASSLDLRGFSSYNEQFF.

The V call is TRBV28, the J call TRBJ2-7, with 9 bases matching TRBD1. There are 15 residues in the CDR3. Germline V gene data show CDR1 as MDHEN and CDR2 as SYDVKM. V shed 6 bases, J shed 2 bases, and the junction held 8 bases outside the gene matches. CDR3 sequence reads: CASSTTGQGTYEQYF. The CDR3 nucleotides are TGTGCCAGCAGCACCACAGGACAGGGGACCTACGAGCAGTACTTC.

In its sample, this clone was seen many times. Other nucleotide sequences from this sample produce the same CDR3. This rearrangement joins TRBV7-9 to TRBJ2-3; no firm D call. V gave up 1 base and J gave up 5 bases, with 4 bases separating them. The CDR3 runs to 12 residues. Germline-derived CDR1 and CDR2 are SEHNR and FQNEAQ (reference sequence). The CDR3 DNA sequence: TGTGCCAGCAGCTTAGTAGGAGATACGCAGTATTTT. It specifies CASSLVGDTQYF.